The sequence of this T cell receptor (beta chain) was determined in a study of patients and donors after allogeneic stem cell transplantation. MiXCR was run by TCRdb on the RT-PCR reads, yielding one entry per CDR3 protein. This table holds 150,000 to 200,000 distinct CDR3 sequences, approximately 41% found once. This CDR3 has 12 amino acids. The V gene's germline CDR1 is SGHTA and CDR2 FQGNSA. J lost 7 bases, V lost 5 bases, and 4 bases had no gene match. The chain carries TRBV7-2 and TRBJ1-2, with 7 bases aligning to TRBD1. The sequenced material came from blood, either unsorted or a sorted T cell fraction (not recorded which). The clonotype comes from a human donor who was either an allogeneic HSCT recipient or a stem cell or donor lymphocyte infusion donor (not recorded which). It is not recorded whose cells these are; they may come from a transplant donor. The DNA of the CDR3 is TGTGCCAGCAGCCCACAGGGGCGTGGCTACACCTTC. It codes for CASSPQGRGYTF.